This is a list of T cell receptor beta chains from one sample in a study of early T cells in non-severe SARS-CoV-2 infection. From the 5' RACE reads, TCRdb called clonotypes with MiXCR, one entry per CDR3 protein. This repertoire shows 98,000 or so distinct CDR3 sequences, more than 10% found once; its top ten account for approximately 4%. Material: whole blood, obtained at baseline. These receptors all come from an adult who was a healthcare worker with PCR-confirmed SARS-CoV-2 infection or an uninfected control (not recorded which). Both conserved end residues are part of each CDR3. A D gene is named only where the DNA matches it firmly. A row's size may be missing; if present it is once, few, many or a size class.

TRBJ2-6,TRBV11-1,few,.,CASSLGGTGANVLTF,TGTGCCAGCAGCTTAGGAGGGACTGGGGCCAACGTCCTGACTTTC
TRBJ2-3,TRBV12-3/TRBV12-4,.,.,CASSFRAGASTDTQYF,TGTGCCAGCAGTTTTCGCGCAGGGGCTAGCACAGATACGCAGTATTTT
TRBJ2-5,TRBV18,.,.,CASSPTRGQETQYF,TGTGCCAGCTCACCAACTAGGGGCCAAGAGACCCAGTACTTC
TRBJ2-3,TRBV5-1,few,.,CASSYRADTQYF,TGCGCCAGCAGCTACCGAGCAGATACGCAGTATTTT
TRBJ2-2,TRBV12-3/TRBV12-4,many,.,CASSTDWRGTGELFF,TGTGCCAGCAGTACCGACTGGCGAGGCACCGGGGAGCTGTTTTTT
TRBJ1-1,TRBV6-5,few,.,CASSLDYRAGGEAFF,TGTGCCAGCAGTCTCGATTACAGGGCTGGCGGGGAAGCTTTCTTT
TRBJ1-2,TRBV5-1,few,.,CASSPDVNYGYTF,TGCGCCAGCAGCCCGGACGTCAACTATGGCTACACCTTC
TRBJ1-5,TRBV2,few,TRBD1,CASSGDRDPARPQHF,TGTGCCAGCAGTGGGGACAGGGACCCAGCCCGGCCCCAGCATTTT
TRBJ1-1,TRBV11-3,.,TRBD1,CASSSTGTVNTEAFF,TGTGCCAGCAGTTCAACCGGGACAGTGAACACTGAAGCTTTCTTT
TRBJ2-7,TRBV29-1,many,.,CSVEDGPSSYEQYF,TGCAGCGTTGAAGATGGACCGAGCTCCTACGAGCAGTACTTC
TRBJ2-3,TRBV12-3/TRBV12-4,many,TRBD2,CASSLAGTTGTDTQYF,TGTGCCAGTTCACTAGCGGGTACGACGGGGACAGATACGCAGTATTTT
TRBJ1-1,TRBV6-1,few,.,CALSSGARTEAFF,TGTGCCCTGAGTTCAGGGGCGCGGACTGAAGCTTTCTTT
TRBJ2-1,TRBV11-3,few,.,CASSLPGRKSNEQFF,TGTGCCAGCAGCTTACCGGGGAGGAAGAGCAATGAGCAGTTCTTC
TRBJ2-3,TRBV6-7,.,TRBD2,CASSYSMGVAGQDTQYF,TGTGCCAGCAGTTACTCGATGGGGGTAGCGGGACAAGATACGCAGTATTTT
TRBJ1-1,TRBV6-1,few,.,CASSPTSGVTEAFF,TGTGCCAGCAGCCCAACGTCAGGGGTCACTGAAGCTTTCTTT
TRBJ2-3,TRBV12-3/TRBV12-4,.,.,CASSSQDTSTDTQYF,TGTGCCAGCAGTTCGCAGGATACTAGCACAGATACGCAGTATTTT
TRBJ2-1,TRBV10-3,few,.,CAISESEGYEQFF,TGTGCCATCAGTGAGTCGGAAGGGTATGAGCAGTTCTTC
TRBJ2-5,TRBV5-1,.,TRBD2,CASSTGLGGTGAVETQYF,TGCGCCAGCAGCACGGGACTAGGGGGAACTGGGGCCGTTGAGACCCAGTACTTC
TRBJ1-2,TRBV5-1,.,.,CASSLAGESGYTF,TGCGCCAGCAGCTTGGCAGGGGAGAGTGGCTACACCTTC
TRBJ1-6,TRBV5-5,few,.,CASSLTGLNSPLHF,TGTGCCAGCAGCTTGACAGGGCTGAATTCACCCCTCCACTTT
TRBJ1-2,TRBV19,few,TRBD1,CASSITDRSSGGYTF,TGTGCCAGTAGTATAACGGACAGGTCCTCGGGCGGCTACACCTTC
TRBJ2-1,TRBV29-1,many,TRBD2,CSVALAGGGHNEQFF,TGCAGCGTTGCCCTAGCGGGAGGGGGACACAATGAGCAGTTCTTC
TRBJ2-5,TRBV3-1,few,.,CASSQDEGAHMVDRQETQYF,TGTGCCAGCAGCCAAGATGAAGGGGCGCATATGGTAGACCGGCAAGAGACCCAGTACTTC
TRBJ1-5,TRBV19,few,TRBD1,CATSEGASQPQHF,TGTGCCACCTCGGAGGGGGCCAGTCAGCCCCAGCATTTT
TRBJ2-2,TRBV5-1,few,.,CASSLSIGELFF,TGCGCCAGCAGCTTGTCGATCGGGGAGCTGTTTTTT
TRBJ2-1,TRBV11-2,.,.,CASTPDTRGSYNEQFF,TGTGCCAGCACCCCGGACACTAGAGGCTCCTACAATGAGCAGTTCTTC
TRBJ1-5,TRBV6-1,few,TRBD1,CASSQTQGVINQPQHF,TGTGCCAGCAGTCAAACACAGGGGGTGATCAATCAGCCCCAGCATTTT
TRBJ2-1,TRBV9,few,.,CASSPRQDNEQFF,TGTGCCAGCAGCCCCCGACAGGACAATGAGCAGTTCTTC
TRBJ2-7,TRBV10-1,few,.,CASSESGGPYEQYF,TGCGCCAGCAGTGAGTCTGGGGGACCCTACGAGCAGTACTTC
TRBJ1-6,TRBV13,.,TRBD1,CASSTPLDRGDSPLHF,TGTGCCAGCAGCACACCACTAGACAGGGGCGATTCACCCCTCCACTTT
TRBJ2-7,TRBV5-7,.,TRBD1,CASSYWDREPTRQYF,TGTGCCAGCAGCTATTGGGACAGGGAACCTACGAGGCAGTACTTC
TRBJ1-5,TRBV12-3/TRBV12-4,.,.,CASSLGAEWRPQHF,TGTGCCAGCAGTTTAGGGGCAGAGTGGCGGCCCCAGCATTTT
TRBJ1-1,TRBV7-9,.,.,CASSLVGFPTEAFF,TGTGCCAGCAGCTTAGTGGGTTTTCCCACTGAAGCTTTCTTT
TRBJ2-7,TRBV12-3/TRBV12-4,few,.,CASSPGIGQYF,TGTGCCAGCAGTCCAGGAATCGGGCAGTACTTC
TRBJ1-5,TRBV10-3,.,TRBD1,CAISVGTGGNQPQHF,TGTGCCATCAGTGTCGGGACAGGGGGCAATCAGCCCCAGCATTTT
TRBJ2-7,TRBV24-1,few,.,CATSDGRSYEQYF,TGTGCCACCAGTGATGGACGGTCCTACGAGCAGTACTTC
TRBJ2-5,TRBV5-4,.,.,CASSPIQGTRETQYF,TGTGCCAGCAGCCCGATACAGGGTACAAGGGAGACCCAGTACTTC
TRBJ2-1,TRBV7-9,.,.,CASSVDRQERYNEQFF,TGTGCCAGCAGCGTGGATAGACAGGAGAGATACAATGAGCAGTTCTTC
TRBJ1-2,TRBV6-1,few,.,CASSESRRGTSNYGYTF,TGTGCCAGCAGTGAGTCCCGTAGAGGCACGTCTAACTATGGCTACACCTTC
TRBJ2-3,TRBV29-1,many,.,CSVKTHGGRTDTQYF,TGCAGCGTTAAGACGCATGGGGGAAGGACAGATACGCAGTATTTT
TRBJ2-6,TRBV30,.,.,CAWSVRGTGANVLTF,TGTGCCTGGAGTGTCCGGGGTACTGGGGCCAACGTCCTGACTTTC
TRBJ1-5,TRBV19,many,.,CASSDGILSNQPQHF,TGTGCCAGTAGTGATGGGATCCTAAGCAATCAGCCCCAGCATTTT
TRBJ2-3,TRBV5-6,few,.,CASSFSRFGSTDTQYF,TGTGCCAGCAGCTTTAGCCGCTTTGGAAGCACAGATACGCAGTATTTT
TRBJ2-1,TRBV19,.,.,CASSINSYNEQFF,TGTGCCAGTAGTATTAACTCCTACAATGAGCAGTTCTTC
TRBJ2-1,TRBV9,few,TRBD1,CASSPRDSPYNEQFF,TGTGCCAGCAGCCCCCGGGACAGCCCATACAATGAGCAGTTCTTC
TRBJ2-2,TRBV10-3,medium-sized,.,CAISDIEGVGTGELFF,TGTGCCATCAGTGATATAGAGGGAGTGGGCACCGGGGAGCTGTTTTTT
TRBJ2-3,TRBV10-1,few,.,CASSGSRLGGTDTQYF,TGCGCCAGCAGTGGGTCCCGACTAGGAGGCACAGATACGCAGTATTTT
TRBJ2-5,TRBV7-6,.,.,CASSYQELPQYF,TGTGCCAGCAGCTACCAAGAGCTGCCCCAGTACTTC
TRBJ2-1,TRBV19,many,TRBD2,CASSIRDYIGEQFF,TGTGCCAGTAGTATTCGGGACTATATCGGTGAGCAGTTCTTC
TRBJ2-3,TRBV24-1,few,.,CATSVGNQGTDTQYF,TGTGCCACCAGCGTAGGTAACCAGGGCACAGATACGCAGTATTTT
TRBJ1-1,TRBV3-1,many,.,CASSRDKPNTEAFF,TGTGCCAGCAGCCGGGACAAACCGAACACTGAAGCTTTCTTT
TRBJ2-3,TRBV6-1,.,TRBD1,CASSGQGVGADTQYF,TGTGCCAGCAGTGGACAGGGGGTTGGCGCAGATACGCAGTATTTT
TRBJ2-3,TRBV19,many,.,CASSMVAGTDTQYF,TGTGCCAGTAGTATGGTGGCAGGCACAGATACGCAGTATTTT
TRBJ2-2,TRBV21-1,few,.,CASPPGVRELFF,TGTGCCAGCCCCCCGGGAGTCCGGGAGCTGTTTTTT